There are many counts of the clone carrying this T cell receptor beta chain. The antigen remains unidentified. These data originate in a study of T cells after yellow fever vaccination. Whole-study findings and limits: At 95% to 97% for CD4 and just over 85% for CD8, most primary-vaccination clones showed up again after the booster. The appearance of a small share of clonotypes in both CD4 and CD8 compartments was observed.

The authors made TCR cDNA by 5'RACE template switching, adding a universal primer site and UMIs. TCRdb analysed the 5' RACE reads with MiXCR anew, one entry per CDR3 protein. Of 600,000 to 750,000 distinct CDR3 sequences listed, around 12% are singletons. Germline values: CDR1 SGHTA, CDR2 FQGNSA. The CDR3 contains 16 residues. Trimming cost V 5 bases and J 2 bases; bases outside gene matches: 9. J is TRBJ2-1 and V is TRBV7-2; 7 bases are shared with TRBD2. This receptor was obtained from a young man who received the YFV17D yellow fever vaccine. Sequenced material: PBMCs, taken on the day of the yellow fever booster vaccination. The CDR3 here is CASSPQGGQTYNEQFF. The CDR3 bases are TGTGCCAGCAGCCCCCAGGGAGGGCAGACCTACAATGAGCAGTTCTTC.